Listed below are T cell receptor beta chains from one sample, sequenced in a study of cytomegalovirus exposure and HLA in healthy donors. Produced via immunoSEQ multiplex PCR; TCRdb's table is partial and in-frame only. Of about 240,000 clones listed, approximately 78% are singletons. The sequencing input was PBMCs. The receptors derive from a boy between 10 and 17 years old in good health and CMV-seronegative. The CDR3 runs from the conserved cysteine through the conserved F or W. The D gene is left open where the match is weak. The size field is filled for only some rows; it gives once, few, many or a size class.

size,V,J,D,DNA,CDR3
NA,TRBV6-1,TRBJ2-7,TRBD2,TGTGCCAGCAGTATAGCGGGAGCCCACGAGCAGTACTTC,CASSIAGAHEQYF
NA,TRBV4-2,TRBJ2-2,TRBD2,TGTGCCAGCAGCCAAGATTTTGTTCGGCGGGAGGCCAGCACCGGGGAGCTGTTTTTT,CASSQDFVRREASTGELFF
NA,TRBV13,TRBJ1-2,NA,TGTGCCAGCAGCTCCGGAAGCTTACTGGAGTTGGGCTACACCTTC,CASSSGSLLELGYTF
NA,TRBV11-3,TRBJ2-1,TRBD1,TGTGCCAGCAGCTTAGTGAGGGTAGGGGGACAGGACTACAATGAGCAGTTCTTC,CASSLVRVGGQDYNEQFF
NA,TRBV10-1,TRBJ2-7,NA,TGCGCCAGCACGCCAGGCGGGACCGGCGAGCAGTACTTC,CASTPGGTGEQYF
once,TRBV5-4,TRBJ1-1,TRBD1,TGTGCCAGCAGCCTGGGACAGGGAGCAGCAATGAAAGCTTTCTTT,CASSLGQGAAMKAFF
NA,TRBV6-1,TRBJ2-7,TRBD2,TGTGCCAGCAGTGATGTAGCGGGAGGGCTCGAGCAGTACTTC,CASSDVAGGLEQYF
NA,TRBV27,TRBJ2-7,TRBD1,TGTGCCAGCAGGCTTCAGGGGGCCCTTTACGAGCAGTACTTC,CASRLQGALYEQYF
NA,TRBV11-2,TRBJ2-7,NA,TGTGCCAGCAGCTTAAATGTGGGCATCCCCGTCCACGAGCAGTACTTC,CASSLNVGIPVHEQYF
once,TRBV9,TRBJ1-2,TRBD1,TGTGCCAGCAGCGTACGGACAGGGAACTATGGCTACACCTTC,CASSVRTGNYGYTF
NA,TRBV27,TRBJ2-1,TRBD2,TGTGCCAGCAGTTTATGGGCTAGCGGGGGGGTTAGAGCTCACAATGAGCAGTTCTTC,CASSLWASGGVRAHNEQFF
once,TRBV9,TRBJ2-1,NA,TGTGCCAGCAGCGTAGGAGGTGGGAGGACCTACAATGAGCAGTTCTTC,CASSVGGGRTYNEQFF
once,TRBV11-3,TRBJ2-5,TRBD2,TGTGCCAGCAGCTTGGGACTAGCGGGGGGGAAAGAGACCCAGTACTTC,CASSLGLAGGKETQYF
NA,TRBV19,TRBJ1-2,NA,TGTGCCAGTACCGTCTATCCGGGGAGGGCGGTCTATGGCTACACCTTC,CASTVYPGRAVYGYTF
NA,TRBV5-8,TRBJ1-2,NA,TGTGCCAGCAGCCTACAGGGTAACTATGGCTACACCTTC,CASSLQGNYGYTF
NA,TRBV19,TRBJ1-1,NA,TGTGCCAGTAGTATAGCAGGGGCGTCTTCGGCTGAAGCTTTCTTT,CASSIAGASSAEAFF
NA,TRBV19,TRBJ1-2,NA,TGTGCCAGTAGTATAGAATTGAGTGGCTATGGCTACACCTTC,CASSIELSGYGYTF
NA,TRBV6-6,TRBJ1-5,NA,TGTGCCAGCAGTGGGGAGAGAAATCAGCCCCAGCATTTT,CASSGERNQPQHF
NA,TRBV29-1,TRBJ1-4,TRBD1,TGCAGCGGGGGAAGGGGACAGGAGGAAAAACTGTTTTTT,CSGGRGQEEKLFF
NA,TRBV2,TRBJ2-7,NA,TGTGCCAGCAGTGGGACTCTCGAGCAGTACTTC,CASSGTLEQYF
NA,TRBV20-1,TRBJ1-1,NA,TGCAGTGCTAATTTGCTGGCGGGGGCTTTCTTT,CSANLLAGAFF
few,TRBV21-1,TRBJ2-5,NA,TGTGCCAGCAGCAACCGGGACTTCTTCGAGACCCAGTACTTC,CASSNRDFFETQYF
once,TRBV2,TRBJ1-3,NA,TGTGCCAGCAGTGAGTCGGGGGGCTCTGGAAACACCATATATTTT,CASSESGGSGNTIYF
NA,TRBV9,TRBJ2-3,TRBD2,TGTGCCAGCAGCGTAGGGGGCGGGGGGACGGATACGCAGTATTTT,CASSVGGGGTDTQYF
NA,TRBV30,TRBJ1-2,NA,TGTGCCTGGAGTGTAGGGGAAGGCTATGGCTACACCTTC,CAWSVGEGYGYTF
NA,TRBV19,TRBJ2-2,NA,TGTGCCAGTAGCCACCTGGGAGCCGGGGAGCTGTTTTTT,CASSHLGAGELFF
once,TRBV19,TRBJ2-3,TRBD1,TGTGCCAGTAGTACCGACCCTACGGGGACAGCCCTCTCTAGCACAGATACGCAGTATTTT,CASSTDPTGTALSSTDTQYF
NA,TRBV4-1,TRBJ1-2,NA,TGCGCCAGCAGCCTTAAACTTACAGGGACTAACTATGGCTACACCTTC,CASSLKLTGTNYGYTF
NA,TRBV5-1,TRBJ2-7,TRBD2,TGCGCCAGCAGCCTCGGACTAGCGGGAGCCGAGCAGTACTTC,CASSLGLAGAEQYF